One and the same sample provided the 18 T cell receptor beta chains below, sequenced in a study of T cells after yellow fever vaccination. TCRdb used MiXCR to reprocess the 5' RACE reads, holding one entry per CDR3 protein. The table has under 550,000 distinct CDR3 sequences, 20% to 25% seen once; the top ten hold around 16%. The source was PBMCs, collected approximately 20 days after the first yellow fever vaccination. The receptors were sampled from a man between 18 and 35 years old who received the YFV17D yellow fever vaccine.

About this clonotype itself: The junction departs from the called germline gene at one end, perhaps through a read error. The chain uses TRBV15 and TRBJ2-2; the match to TRBD2 covers 8 bases. The CDR3 covers 17 residues. Germline CDR1 and CDR2: LNHNV and YYDKDF (reference sequence). The CDR3: CTTSREVLAGRSGELFF. The CDR3 DNA follows: TGTACCACCAGCAGAGAGGTCCTAGCGGGTCGTTCCGGGGAGCTGTTTTTT.

The J gene is TRBJ2-3, the V gene TRBV10-3, with D possibly matching TRBD2 (6 bases). This CDR3 comprises 15 residues. V was cut by 4 bases and J by 2 bases, with 13 bases left in between. CDR1 and CDR2 from the germline V gene are ENHRY and SYGVKD. The CDR3 loop is CAISGTSWNTDTQYF. DNA of the CDR3: TGTGCCATCAGTGGAACTAGCTGGAACACAGATACGCAGTATTTT.

This clonotype was observed a handful of times. This chain connects TRBV20-1 to TRBJ2-1, with D perhaps TRBD1 (6 bases). The germline V gene encodes CDR1 DFQATT and CDR2 SNEGSKA (reference sequence). The CDR3 spans 11 residues. Trimming took off 5 bases at V and 7 bases at J, with 9 bases between the two ends. CDR3 sequence (DNA): TGCAGTGCTGTCGACAGGAATGAGCAGTTCTTC. It specifies CSAVDRNEQFF.

The V gene is TRBV19, the J gene TRBJ1-2; a weak D match, TRBD1 (5 bases). The CDR3 is 14 residues long. Germline loops: CDR1 LNHDA, CDR2 SQIVND (reference sequence). Between the trimmed V and J ends, which lost 5 bases and 2 bases, there was a span of 12 bases. The chain's CDR3 is CASSPGDGNYGYTF. CDR3 nucleotides: TGTGCCAGTAGTCCCGGGGACGGCAACTATGGCTACACCTTC.

This clonotype was observed once. This CDR3 reads CASSLRGRATGANVLTF. The CDR3 DNA reads as TGTGCCAGCAGCTTACGGGGTAGAGCTACTGGGGCCAACGTCCTGACTTTC. The V and J genes are TRBV7-2 and TRBJ2-6, with a weak D call TRBD2 (5 bases). V lost 2 bases and J lost 2, with 13 bases in between. Germline loops: CDR1 SGHTA, CDR2 FQGNSA. This CDR3 region has 17 residues.

V and J are TRBV5-6 and TRBJ2-2; 7 positions match TRBD1. The CDR3 is made up of 19 amino acids. Germline V gene sequence: CDR1 SGHDT, CDR2 YYEEEE. After removal of 4 bases from V and 6 bases from J, the junction contained 21 bases not matched to a gene. CDR3 bases: TGTGCCAGCAGCCTACGACAGGGATCGGGTGGTTTTTCGGCCGGGGAGCTGTTTTTT. Its translation is CASSLRQGSGGFSAGELFF.

The sample holds a few counts of this clonotype. This rearrangement joins TRBV7-9 to TRBJ1-3; D unresolved. CDR1 is SEHNR, CDR2 FQNEAQ, per germline (reference sequence). This CDR3 is 16 amino acids long. The germline V and J ends were trimmed by 5 bases and 3 bases, with 17 bases remaining between them. CDR3 in amino acids: CASSMLGKEIGNTIYF. The CDR3 DNA reads as TGTGCCAGCAGCATGTTGGGGAAAGAAATTGGAAACACCATATATTTT.

In this sample, this clonotype turned up a few times. The chain links TRBV5-1 to TRBJ2-2; D is ambiguous. The CDR3 is made up of 11 amino acids. V gave up 9 bases and J gave up 4 bases, with 7 bases separating them. Germline V gene sequence: CDR1 SGHRS, CDR2 YFSETQ. CDR3 DNA sequence: TGCGCCACCACAAGCACCGGGGAGCTGTTTTTT. Protein sequence: CATTSTGELFF.

CDR3 sequence: CASIKQGLGAFF. DNA for the CDR3: TGTGCCAGCATCAAACAAGGTCTTGGAGCTTTCTTT. The genes are TRBV7-2 and TRBJ1-1; D gene uncertain. Trimming left V 7 bases short and J 10 bases short, with 16 bases between. Germline lookup yields CDR1 SGHTA and CDR2 FQGNSA. CDR3 size: 12 residues.

This chain connects TRBV7-3 to TRBJ2-5; no definite D call. There are 12 residues in the CDR3. V was shortened by 1 base and J by 5 bases, with 5 bases between the two germline ends. Germline V gene sequence: CDR1 SGHTA, CDR2 FQGTGA. This chain's CDR3 is CASSLNKETQYF. The DNA for the CDR3 is TGTGCCAGCAGCTTAAACAAGGAGACCCAGTACTTC.

This clonotype was seen a few times. The rearrangement joins TRBV12-5 to TRBJ1-5; a possible D gene is TRBD1 (5 bases). Germline V gene sequence: CDR1 LGHNT, CDR2 FRNRAP. Trimming took off 8 bases at V and 5 bases at J, with 13 bases between the two ends. The CDR3 covers 13 residues. This chain's CDR3 is CASRGRGDQPQHF. In nucleotides, the CDR3 is TGTGCTAGTAGGGGCCGGGGGGATCAGCCCCAGCATTTT.

The chain uses TRBV5-6 and TRBJ2-5; 11 nucleotides match TRBD2. V lost 2 bases and J lost 5; bases outside the gene matches: 5. Germline-derived CDR1 and CDR2 are SGHDT and YYEEEE. The CDR3 is 15 residues long. For the CDR3, the DNA is TGTGCCAGCAGCTTAGGGACTAGCGGTATCGAGACCCAGTACTTC. This codes for CASSLGTSGIETQYF.

This clonotype was recorded only once. The V gene is TRBV4-3, the J gene TRBJ1-2; D may be TRBD1 (5 bases). Trimming removed 0 bases at V and 5 bases at J, with 10 bases between. The germline V gene has CDR1 LGHNA and CDR2 YSLEER. This CDR3 is built from 14 residues. CDR3 in DNA: TGCGCCAGCAGCCAAGAACAAGGGGAGTATGGCTACACCTTC. This gives the protein CASSQEQGEYGYTF.

On this clonotype: With a much larger clone just one base away, this may be a read error. The chain recombines TRBV9 with TRBJ2-1; TRBD1 is a possible D gene (6 bases). Germline CDR1 is SGDLS and CDR2 is YYNGEE. The CDR3 runs 11 residues. CDR3 sequence: CASSDRQERFF. In nucleotides, the CDR3 is TGTGCCAGCAGCGATCGACAGGAGCGGTTCTTC.

The table lists this clonotype with a few counts. The chain carries TRBV29-1 and TRBJ1-1, with D maybe TRBD1 (6 bases). The CDR3 extends over 15 amino acids. V lost 6 bases and J lost 3, with 20 bases in between. The germline gives CDR1 SQVTM, CDR2 ANQGSEA. The CDR3 protein is CSVRAIWGQDTEAFF. Written as DNA, the CDR3 is TGCAGCGTCAGAGCCATCTGGGGGCAGGACACTGAAGCTTTCTTT.

CDR3 residues: CASSQGQKETEAFF. The CDR3 coding sequence is TGTGCCAGCTCACAGGGACAGAAAGAAACTGAAGCTTTCTTT. The chain joins TRBV18 to TRBJ1-1, with TRBD1 identical over 7 bases. Germline-derived CDR1 and CDR2 are KGHSH and LQKENI. This CDR3 is 14 amino acids long. V lost 4 bases and J lost 5; bases outside the gene matches: 7.

The chain combines TRBV10-3 with TRBJ2-1; TRBD1 might be the D (6 bases). CDR1 is ENHRY and CDR2 is SYGVKD in the germline V gene. V shed 5 bases and J shed 0 bases, with 14 bases lying between them. This CDR3 region has 16 residues. The CDR3: CAISTMDRSSYNEQFF. CDR3 in DNA: TGTGCCATCAGTACGATGGACAGAAGCTCCTACAATGAGCAGTTCTTC.

The CDR3 sequence is CSASKIWGYTF. The CDR3 DNA sequence: TGCAGTGCTAGTAAAATATGGGGCTACACCTTC. The V gene is TRBV20-1, the J gene TRBJ1-2; D not certain. This CDR3 is built from 11 residues. Germline V CDR1 and CDR2: DFQATT, SNEGSKA (reference sequence). V lost 3 bases, J lost 8 bases, and 10 bases lay in between.